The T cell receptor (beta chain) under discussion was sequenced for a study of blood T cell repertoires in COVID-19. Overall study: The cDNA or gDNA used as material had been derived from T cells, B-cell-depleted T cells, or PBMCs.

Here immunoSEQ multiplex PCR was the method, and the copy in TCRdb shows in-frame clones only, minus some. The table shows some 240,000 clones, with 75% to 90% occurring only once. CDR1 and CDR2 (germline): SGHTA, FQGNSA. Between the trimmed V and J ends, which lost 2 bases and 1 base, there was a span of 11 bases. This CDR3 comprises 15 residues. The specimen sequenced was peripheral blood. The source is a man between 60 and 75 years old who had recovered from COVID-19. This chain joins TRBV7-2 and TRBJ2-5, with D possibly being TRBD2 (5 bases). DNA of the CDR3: TGTGCCAGCAGCTTATTCCGGGGTACCCAAGAGACCCAGTACTTC. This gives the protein CASSLFRGTQETQYF.